This TCR beta chain was sequenced during a study of shared clonotypes between healthy human individuals. Study-wide results and limits: Non-shared clonotypes had lower generation probabilities than clonotypes shared by all four sorted-subset donors.

Turning to this clone: The target antigen is unknown.

An approximately 200 ng quantity of DNA, around 30,000 T cell genomes, went into the sorted-subset replicate PCRs. The method was immunoSEQ multiplex PCR; TCRdb's version includes in-frame clones alone and lacks a portion of them. The sample has about 2.4 million clones, 80% to 95% seen once. CD45RA-negative memory and CD45RA+ naive subsets were split from the CD4+ cells. Germline-derived CDR1 and CDR2 are MDHEN and SYDVKM. The CDR3 consists of 14 residues. Trimming took off 3 bases at V and 6 bases at J, with 14 bases between the two ends. The specimen was naive CD4+ T cells from PBMCs. Subset in this sample: CD45RA+ positively selected. This TCR came from a man between 18 and 29 years old in good health. Some clones in this sample may be carry-over from other donors' samples. The rearrangement joins TRBV28 to TRBJ1-1; D uncertain. CDR3 sequence reads: CASSLPQVEAEAFF. In nucleotides, the CDR3 is TGTGCCAGCAGTTTGCCCCAGGTCGAGGCTGAAGCTTTCTTT.